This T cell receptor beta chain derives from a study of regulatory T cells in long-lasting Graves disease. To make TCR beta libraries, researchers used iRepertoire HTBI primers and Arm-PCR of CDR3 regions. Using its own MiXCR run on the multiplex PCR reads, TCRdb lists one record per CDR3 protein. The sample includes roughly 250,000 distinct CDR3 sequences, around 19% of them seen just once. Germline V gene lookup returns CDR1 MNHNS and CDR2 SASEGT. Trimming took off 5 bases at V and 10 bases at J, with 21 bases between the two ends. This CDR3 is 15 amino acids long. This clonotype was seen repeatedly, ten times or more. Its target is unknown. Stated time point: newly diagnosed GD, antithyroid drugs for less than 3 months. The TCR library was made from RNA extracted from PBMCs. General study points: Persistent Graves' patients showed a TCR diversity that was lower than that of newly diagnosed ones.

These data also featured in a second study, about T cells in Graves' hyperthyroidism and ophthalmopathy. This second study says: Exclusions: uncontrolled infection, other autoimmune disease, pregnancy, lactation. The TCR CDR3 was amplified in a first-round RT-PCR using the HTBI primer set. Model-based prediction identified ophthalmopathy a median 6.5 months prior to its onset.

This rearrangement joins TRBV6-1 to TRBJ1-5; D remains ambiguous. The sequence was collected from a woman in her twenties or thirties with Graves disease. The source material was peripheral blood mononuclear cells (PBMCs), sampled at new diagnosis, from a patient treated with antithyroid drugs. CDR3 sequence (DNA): TGTGCCAGCAGTCCCCTGGACGGGAACATCAGCCCCCAGCATTTT. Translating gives CASSPLDGNISPQHF.